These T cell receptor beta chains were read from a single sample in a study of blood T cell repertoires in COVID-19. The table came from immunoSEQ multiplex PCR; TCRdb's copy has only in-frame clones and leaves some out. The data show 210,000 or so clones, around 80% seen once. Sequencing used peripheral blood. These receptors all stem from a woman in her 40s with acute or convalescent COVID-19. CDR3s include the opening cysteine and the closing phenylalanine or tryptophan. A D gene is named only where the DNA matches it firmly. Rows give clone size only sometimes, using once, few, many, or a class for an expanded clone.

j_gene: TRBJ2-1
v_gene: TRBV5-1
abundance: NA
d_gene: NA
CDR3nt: TGCGCCAGCAGCTTTTGGACAGGGGGCAGGATGTCTAGCGGGAGTCGCAGGTTGGATGAGCAGTTCTTC
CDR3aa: CASSFWTGGRMSSGSRRLDEQFF

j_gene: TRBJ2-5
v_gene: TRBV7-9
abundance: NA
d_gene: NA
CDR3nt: TGTGCCAGTGCCCTCGAGGACCAAGAGACCCAGTACTTC
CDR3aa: CASALEDQETQYF

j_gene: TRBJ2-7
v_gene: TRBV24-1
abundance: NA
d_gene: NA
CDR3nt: TGTGCCACCAGTGATAATTACTCCTACGAGCAGTACTTC
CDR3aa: CATSDNYSYEQYF

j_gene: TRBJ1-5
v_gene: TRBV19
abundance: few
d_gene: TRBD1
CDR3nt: TGTGCCAGTAAAGACAGGGGACATCAGCCCCAGCATTTT
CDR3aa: CASKDRGHQPQHF

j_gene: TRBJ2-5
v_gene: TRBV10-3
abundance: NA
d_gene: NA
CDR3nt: TGTGCCATCAGTGAGTCCGGGGGCCAAGAGACCCAGTACTTC
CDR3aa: CAISESGGQETQYF

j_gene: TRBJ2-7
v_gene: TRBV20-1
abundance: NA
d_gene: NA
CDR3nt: TGCAGTGCTAGTAGGGGATCCAGAAACTACGAGCAGTACTTC
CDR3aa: CSASRGSRNYEQYF

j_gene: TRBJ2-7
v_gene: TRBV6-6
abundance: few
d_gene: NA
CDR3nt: TGTGCCAGCAGTGTACAGGGTGGGACCTACGAGCAGTACTTC
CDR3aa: CASSVQGGTYEQYF

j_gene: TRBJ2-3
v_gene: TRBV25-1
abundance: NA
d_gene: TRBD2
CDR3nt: TGTGCCAGCGGGACTAGCGGGAGGTCTTATACGCAGTATTTT
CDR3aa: CASGTSGRSYTQYF

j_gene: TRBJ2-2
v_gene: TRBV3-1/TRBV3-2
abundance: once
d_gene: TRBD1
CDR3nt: TGTGCCAGCAGCCAAGGGTACAGGGGGCGACGAGCGACCGGGGAGCTGTTTTTT
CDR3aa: CASSQGYRGRRATGELFF

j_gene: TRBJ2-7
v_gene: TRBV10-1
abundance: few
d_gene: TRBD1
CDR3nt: TGCGCCAGCAGTATCGGGACAGGGAGACCCTACGAGCAGTACTTC
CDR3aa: CASSIGTGRPYEQYF

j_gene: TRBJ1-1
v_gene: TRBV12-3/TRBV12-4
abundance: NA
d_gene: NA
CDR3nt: TGTGCCAGCAGTTTACGTAACACTGAAGCTTTCTTT
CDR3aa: CASSLRNTEAFF

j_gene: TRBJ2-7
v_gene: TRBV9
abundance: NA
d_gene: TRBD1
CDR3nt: TGTGCCAGCAGCGGAGGACAGGCGCACTACGAGCAGTACTTC
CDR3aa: CASSGGQAHYEQYF

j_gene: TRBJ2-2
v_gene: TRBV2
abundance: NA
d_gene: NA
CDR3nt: TGTGCCAGCAGTGACGACAAGGTGGTGTTTTTT
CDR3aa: CASSDDKVVFF

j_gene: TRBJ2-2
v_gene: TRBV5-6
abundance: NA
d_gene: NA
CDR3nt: TGTGCCAGCAGCCTAGGTATGGCGAACACCGGGGAGCTGTTTTTT
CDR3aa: CASSLGMANTGELFF